The entry below gives a single T cell receptor beta chain sequence along with its context. What it binds is unknown. The sample comes from a study of CD8+ T cells in alopecia areata. At the level of the study: Treatment ran 6 to 18 months, with 6 months of follow-up afterward. Study findings and constraints: The study found TCR sharing across patients less clear than in mice, possibly for HLA reasons. Across lesional scalp, and particularly alopecia totalis/universalis, clonality surpassed that of normal scalp. Scalp sample sequencing also detects resident alphabeta T cells of normal skin.

This CDR3 is built from 15 residues. Losses at the gene ends were 0 bases for V and 7 bases for J; bases not matched to a gene: 8. In germline, CDR1 is MNHNY, CDR2 SVGAGI (reference sequence). cDNA reverse transcribed from extracted RNA served as the sequencing template. TCRdb keeps only in-frame clones here, not all; method: immunoSEQ multiplex PCR. Of 110,000 to 150,000 clones in the sample, approximately 51% were seen once. The sequence was obtained from a human donor with alopecia areata. Sequencing used CD4+ T cells sorted from blood, obtained at week 0. The chain uses TRBV6-6 and TRBJ2-7; 8 nucleotides match TRBD1. CDR3 sequence: CASSYSPGQGGEQYF. The CDR3 bases are TGTGCCAGCAGTTACTCCCCCGGACAGGGTGGAGAGCAGTACTTC.